The source of this TCR beta chain is a study of molecular identifiers for immune sequencing clone quantification. The naive CD8 libraries originated from between roughly 19,000 and 1,100,000 sorted cells and drew on 10%, 30% or 50% RNA. Sorting selected naive CD8 T cells with a CD8+CD4-CCR7+CD45RA+ phenotype. TCRdb reprocessed the PCR reads via MiXCR and lists one record per CDR3 protein. The sample has roughly 630,000 distinct CDR3 sequences, roughly 27% seen once. This CDR3 region has 16 residues. Germline V gene lookup returns CDR1 SGHTA and CDR2 FQGNSA. V lost 1 base to trimming and J lost 3 bases, with 16 bases between them. This clonotype showed up just a few times.

The genes are TRBV7-2 and TRBJ2-7, with D possibly being TRBD1 (5 bases). This clonotype originated in a human donor in good health. Some libraries in this study had Jurkat cell RNA spiked in. Sequencing used naive CD8+ T cells from blood, with Jurkat cell RNA spiked in. Subset in this sample: FACS-sorted CD8+CD4-CCR7+CD45RA+ naive T cells. The CDR3 nucleotides read TGTGCCAGCAGCTTAGTCATAGGGGCCCCTTACTACGAGCAGTACTTC. Translation gives CASSLVIGAPYYEQYF.